This T cell receptor beta chain was sequenced in a study of lymphopenia after photon versus proton radiotherapy. Study results and limitations: Only patients who died were analyzed for survival; proton advantage is unproven. Photon-treated patients lost naive T cells and TCR diversity; proton-treated stayed stable. After lymphocyte nadir, photon-treated repertoires showed oligoclonal expansion, especially CD8+ Temra. Post-nadir TCR diversity decline inversely tracked overall survival among those who died.

Comment on this clone: No antigen is known for it.

Clones were read by immunoSEQ multiplex PCR, and TCRdb kept only the in-frame ones, dropping some. The sample shows around 50,000 clones, around 84% of them seen only once. The V end lost 3 bases, the J end lost 4 bases, and 9 bases lay between the germline ends. The length of the CDR3 is 13 residues. Germline CDR1 KGHSH, CDR2 LQKENI. The sequence was obtained from a man between 60 and 75 years old with pancreatic cancer. This chain links TRBV18 with TRBJ2-5; no definite D call. This sample comprised peripheral blood, obtained from a patient treated with proton-based radiotherapy. CDR3 loop: CASSPQSRETQYF. CDR3 DNA: TGTGCCAGCTCACCCCAGTCCAGAGAGACCCAGTACTTC. The full variable domain, rest sourced from reference TRBV18 and TRBJ2-5, is NAGVMQNPRHLVRRRGQEARLRCSPMKGHSHVYWYRQLPEEGLKFMVYLQKENIIDESGMPKERFSAEFPKEGPSILRIQQVVRGDSAAYFCASSPQSRETQYFGPGTRLLVL.